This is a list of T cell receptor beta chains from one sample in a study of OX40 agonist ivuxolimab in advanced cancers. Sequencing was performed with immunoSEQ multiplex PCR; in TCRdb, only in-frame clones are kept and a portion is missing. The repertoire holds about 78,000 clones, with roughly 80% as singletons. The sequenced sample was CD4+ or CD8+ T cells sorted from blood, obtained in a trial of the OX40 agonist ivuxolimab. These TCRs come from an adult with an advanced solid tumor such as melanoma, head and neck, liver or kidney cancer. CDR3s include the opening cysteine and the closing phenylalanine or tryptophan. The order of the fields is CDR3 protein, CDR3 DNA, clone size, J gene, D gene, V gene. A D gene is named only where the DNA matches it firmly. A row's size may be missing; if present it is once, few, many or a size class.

CDR3: CASRTPTGPHEQYF
DNA: TGTGCCAGCAGAACCCCTACAGGGCCCCACGAGCAGTACTTC
size: .
J: TRBJ2-7
D: .
V: TRBV28

CDR3: CASSFNLRGPGGNTIYF
DNA: TGTGCCAGCAGCTTTAATCTCAGGGGTCCGGGAGGAAACACCATATATTTT
size: .
J: TRBJ1-3
D: .
V: TRBV7-2

CDR3: CASSVEGRDQPQHF
DNA: TGTGCCAGCAGCGTAGAGGGGAGGGATCAGCCCCAGCATTTT
size: .
J: TRBJ1-5
D: .
V: TRBV9

CDR3: CASSDVPGLDEQFF
DNA: TGTGCCAGCAGTGACGTTCCTGGCCTCGATGAGCAGTTCTTC
size: .
J: TRBJ2-1
D: .
V: TRBV6-4

CDR3: CSARQATEAFF
DNA: TGCAGTGCTAGACAGGCTACTGAAGCTTTCTTT
size: .
J: TRBJ1-1
D: .
V: TRBV20-1

CDR3: CASSLASGKSSYNEQFF
DNA: TGTGCCAGCAGCTTAGCTAGCGGGAAGTCCTCCTACAATGAGCAGTTCTTC
size: few
J: TRBJ2-1
D: TRBD2
V: TRBV7-9

CDR3: CASSQDGRGEDTQYF
DNA: TGCGCCAGCAGCCAGGACGGGAGAGGAGAAGATACGCAGTATTTT
size: .
J: TRBJ2-3
D: .
V: TRBV4-3

CDR3: CASSVGPGGANTGELFF
DNA: TGTGCCAGCAGCGTAGGACCAGGGGGCGCAAACACCGGGGAGCTGTTTTTT
size: few
J: TRBJ2-2
D: TRBD1
V: TRBV9

CDR3: CASRLAGTDYGYTF
DNA: TGTGCCAGCAGACTAGCCGGGACAGATTATGGCTACACCTTC
size: .
J: TRBJ1-2
D: TRBD1
V: TRBV27

CDR3: CASSLGASTDTQYF
DNA: TGTGCCAGCAGCTTAGGGGCCAGCACAGATACGCAGTATTTT
size: .
J: TRBJ2-3
D: .
V: TRBV7-7

CDR3: CASSRDPFGQGKTEAFF
DNA: TGTGCCAGCAGCCGCGACCCTTTTGGACAGGGGAAGACTGAAGCTTTCTTT
size: .
J: TRBJ1-1
D: TRBD1
V: TRBV28

CDR3: CASRLGGVDETQYF
DNA: TGTGCCAGCAGGCTGGGGGGGGTGGATGAGACCCAGTACTTC
size: .
J: TRBJ2-5
D: TRBD2
V: TRBV6-1

CDR3: CASSLGQGHQPQHF
DNA: TGTGCCAGCAGCTTAGGGCAGGGTCATCAGCCCCAGCATTTT
size: .
J: TRBJ1-5
D: .
V: TRBV7-2

CDR3: CASSFRQGEKLFF
DNA: TGTGCCAGCAGTTTCCGACAGGGTGAAAAACTGTTTTTT
size: .
J: TRBJ1-4
D: TRBD1
V: TRBV2

CDR3: CASSPIWTGELFF
DNA: TGTGCCAGCAGTCCCATTTGGACCGGGGAGCTGTTTTTT
size: .
J: TRBJ2-2
D: .
V: TRBV6-6

CDR3: CASSLSSGGEGKTQYF
DNA: TGTGCCAGCAGCTTATCCTCAGGGGGCGAAGGAAAGACCCAGTACTTC
size: .
J: TRBJ2-5
D: TRBD1
V: TRBV7-9

CDR3: CASSRDRTYEQYF
DNA: TGTGCCAGCAGCCGGGACAGGACTTACGAGCAGTACTTC
size: .
J: TRBJ2-7
D: TRBD1
V: TRBV6-5

CDR3: CASSPTGGLGYTF
DNA: TGCGCCAGCAGCCCGACAGGGGGCCTTGGCTACACCTTC
size: .
J: TRBJ1-2
D: TRBD1
V: TRBV4-3

CDR3: CATGGAAWGETQYF
DNA: TGTGCCACCGGAGGAGCGGCATGGGGAGAGACCCAGTACTTC
size: once
J: TRBJ2-5
D: .
V: TRBV19

CDR3: CASGLAKTAYGYTF
DNA: TGTGCTAGTGGTTTGGCTAAGACAGCCTATGGCTACACCTTC
size: few
J: TRBJ1-2
D: .
V: TRBV12-5

CDR3: CASSLQGGNTIYF
DNA: TGCGCCAGCAGCTTGCAGGGCGGAAACACCATATATTTT
size: once
J: TRBJ1-3
D: .
V: TRBV5-1

CDR3: CASSLAGVGRMEQFF
DNA: TGCGCCAGCAGCTTGGCAGGTGTAGGGAGAATGGAGCAGTTCTTC
size: few
J: TRBJ2-1
D: .
V: TRBV5-1

CDR3: CASSQDAGLAEPYEQYF
DNA: TGCGCCAGCAGCCAAGATGCGGGACTAGCGGAGCCCTACGAGCAGTACTTC
size: .
J: TRBJ2-7
D: TRBD2
V: TRBV4-3

CDR3: CSVERLLAGALLAQETQYF
DNA: TGCAGCGTTGAACGGCTTCTAGCGGGGGCCCTCTTGGCTCAAGAGACCCAGTACTTC
size: .
J: TRBJ2-5
D: TRBD2
V: TRBV29-1

CDR3: CASSYSRGGETQYF
DNA: TGTGCCAGCAGTTACTCCAGGGGCGGGGAGACCCAGTACTTC
size: .
J: TRBJ2-5
D: .
V: TRBV6-5

CDR3: CASSAGTSGGIDTQYF
DNA: TGCGCCAGCAGTGCGGGGACTAGCGGGGGGATAGATACGCAGTATTTT
size: .
J: TRBJ2-3
D: TRBD2
V: TRBV10-2

CDR3: CASRAPNYGYTF
DNA: TGTGCCAGCAGGGCCCCTAACTATGGCTACACCTTC
size: once
J: TRBJ1-2
D: .
V: TRBV28

CDR3: CASSPRPGQGYSPLHF
DNA: TGTGCCAGCAGTCCTAGGCCGGGACAGGGTTATTCACCCCTCCACTTT
size: .
J: TRBJ1-6
D: TRBD1
V: TRBV2

CDR3: CSVGGSNQPQHF
DNA: TGCAGCGTTGGGGGAAGCAATCAGCCCCAGCATTTT
size: .
J: TRBJ1-5
D: .
V: TRBV29-1

CDR3: CASKRQGASYNEQFF
DNA: TGTGCCAGCAAGAGACAGGGGGCTTCCTACAATGAGCAGTTCTTC
size: few
J: TRBJ2-1
D: TRBD1
V: TRBV6-5

CDR3: CASIGGGPYGYTF
DNA: TGTGCCAGCATCGGGGGGGGGCCCTATGGCTACACCTTC
size: .
J: TRBJ1-2
D: .
V: TRBV28

CDR3: CASSVGPGSSYEQYF
DNA: TGTGCCAGCAGCGTTGGGCCAGGGAGTTCCTACGAGCAGTACTTC
size: once
J: TRBJ2-7
D: .
V: TRBV9

CDR3: CASRSGVDQPQHF
DNA: TGTGCCAGCAGGTCAGGGGTGGATCAGCCCCAGCATTTT
size: .
J: TRBJ1-5
D: .
V: TRBV28

CDR3: CASSVRGGLVYGYTF
DNA: TGTGCCAGCAGTGTCCGCGGGGGGCTGGTCTATGGCTACACCTTC
size: .
J: TRBJ1-2
D: .
V: TRBV6-1

CDR3: CASSQVQGQGEAFF
DNA: TGTGCCAGCAGCCAAGTTCAAGGGCAGGGCGAAGCTTTCTTT
size: few
J: TRBJ1-1
D: .
V: TRBV14

CDR3: CSVAPGGNEKLFF
DNA: TGCAGCGTTGCGCCGGGGGGAAATGAAAAACTGTTTTTT
size: .
J: TRBJ1-4
D: .
V: TRBV29-1

CDR3: CASSQFVQAFYGYTF
DNA: TGTGCCAGCAGCCAATTCGTACAGGCCTTCTATGGCTACACCTTC
size: .
J: TRBJ1-2
D: .
V: TRBV16

CDR3: CAISGPGLAGGNYNEQFF
DNA: TGTGCCATCAGTGGCCCCGGACTAGCGGGAGGGAACTACAATGAGCAGTTCTTC
size: .
J: TRBJ2-1
D: TRBD2
V: TRBV10-3

CDR3: CASSFVGANEKLFF
DNA: TGTGCCAGCAGTTTTGTGGGGGCTAATGAAAAACTGTTTTTT
size: .
J: TRBJ1-4
D: .
V: TRBV27